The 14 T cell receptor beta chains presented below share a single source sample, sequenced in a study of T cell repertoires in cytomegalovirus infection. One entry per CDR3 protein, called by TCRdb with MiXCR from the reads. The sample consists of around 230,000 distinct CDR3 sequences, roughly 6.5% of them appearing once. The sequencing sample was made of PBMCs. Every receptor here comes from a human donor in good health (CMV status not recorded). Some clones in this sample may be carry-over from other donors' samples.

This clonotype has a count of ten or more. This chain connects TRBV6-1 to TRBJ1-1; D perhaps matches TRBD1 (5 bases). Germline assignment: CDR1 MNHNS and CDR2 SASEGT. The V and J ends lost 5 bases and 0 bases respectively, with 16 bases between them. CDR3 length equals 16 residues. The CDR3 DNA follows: TGTGCCAGCAGTTCTCCTGGGGCCTTATTGAACACTGAAGCTTTCTTT. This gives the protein CASSSPGALLNTEAFF.

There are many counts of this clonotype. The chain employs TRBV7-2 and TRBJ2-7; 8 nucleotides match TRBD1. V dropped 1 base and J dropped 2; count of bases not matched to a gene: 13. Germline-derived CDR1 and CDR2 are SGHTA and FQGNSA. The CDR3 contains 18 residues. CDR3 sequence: CASSLGIPTGTGPYEQYF. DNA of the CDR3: TGTGCCAGCAGCTTAGGTATCCCAACCGGGACAGGTCCCTACGAGCAGTACTTC.

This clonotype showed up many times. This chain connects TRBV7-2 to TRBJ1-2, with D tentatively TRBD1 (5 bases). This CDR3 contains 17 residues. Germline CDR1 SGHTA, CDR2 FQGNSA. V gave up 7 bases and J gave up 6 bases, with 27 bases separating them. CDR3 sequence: CASNLQWGAPRGDGYTF. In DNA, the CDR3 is TGTGCCAGCAACCTCCAGTGGGGAGCCCCAAGGGGAGATGGCTACACCTTC.

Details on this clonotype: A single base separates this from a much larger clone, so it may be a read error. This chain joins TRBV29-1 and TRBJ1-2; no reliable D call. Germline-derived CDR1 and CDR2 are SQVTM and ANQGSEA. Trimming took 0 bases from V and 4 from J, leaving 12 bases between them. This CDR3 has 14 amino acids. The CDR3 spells CSVEDGQFTYGYTF. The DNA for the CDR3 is TGCAGCGTTGAAGATGGCCAGTTTACCTATGGCTACACCTTC. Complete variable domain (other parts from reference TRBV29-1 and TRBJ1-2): SAVISQKPSRDICQRGTSLTIQCQVDSQVTMMFWYRQQPGQSLTLIATANQGSEATYESGFVIDKFPISRPNLTFSTLTVSNMSPEDSSIYLCSVEDGQFTYGYTFGSGTRLTVV.

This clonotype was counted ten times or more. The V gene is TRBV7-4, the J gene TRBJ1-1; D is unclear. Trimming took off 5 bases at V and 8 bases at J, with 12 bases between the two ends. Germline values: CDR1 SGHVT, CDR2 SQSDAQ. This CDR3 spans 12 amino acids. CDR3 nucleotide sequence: TGTGCCAGCAGCCCGGGCATGCGGGAAGCTTTCTTT. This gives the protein CASSPGMREAFF.

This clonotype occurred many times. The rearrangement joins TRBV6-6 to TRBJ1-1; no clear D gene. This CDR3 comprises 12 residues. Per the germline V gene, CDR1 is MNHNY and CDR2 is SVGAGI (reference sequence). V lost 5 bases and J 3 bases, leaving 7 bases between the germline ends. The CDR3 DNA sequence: TGTGCCAGCAGTACCGGCGACACTGAAGCTTTCTTT. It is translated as CASSTGDTEAFF.

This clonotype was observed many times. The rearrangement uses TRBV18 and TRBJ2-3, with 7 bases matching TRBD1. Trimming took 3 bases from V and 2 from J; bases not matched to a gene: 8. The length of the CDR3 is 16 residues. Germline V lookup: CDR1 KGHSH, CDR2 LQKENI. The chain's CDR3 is CASSPKRQGFTDTQYF. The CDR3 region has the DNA TGTGCCAGCTCACCCAAACGACAGGGTTTCACAGATACGCAGTATTTT.

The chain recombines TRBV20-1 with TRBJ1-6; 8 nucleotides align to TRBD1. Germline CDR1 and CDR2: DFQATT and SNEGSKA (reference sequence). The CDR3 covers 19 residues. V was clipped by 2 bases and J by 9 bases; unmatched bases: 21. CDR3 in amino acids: CSARSPGADRGSGSSPLHF. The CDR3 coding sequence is TGCAGTGCTAGATCCCCGGGGGCCGACAGGGGTAGTGGTAGTTCACCCCTCCACTTT.

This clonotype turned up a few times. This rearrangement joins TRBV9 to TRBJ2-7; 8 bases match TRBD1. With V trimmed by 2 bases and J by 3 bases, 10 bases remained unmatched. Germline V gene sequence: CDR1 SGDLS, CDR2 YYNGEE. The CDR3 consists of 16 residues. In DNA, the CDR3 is TGTGCCAGCAGCGTGGGGACCGGGACAGGTATCTACGAGCAGTACTTC. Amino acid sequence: CASSVGTGTGIYEQYF.

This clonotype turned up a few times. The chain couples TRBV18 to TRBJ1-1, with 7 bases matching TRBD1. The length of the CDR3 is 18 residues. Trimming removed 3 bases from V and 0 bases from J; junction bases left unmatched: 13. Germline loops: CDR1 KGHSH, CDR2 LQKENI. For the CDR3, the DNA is TGTGCCAGCTCACCCCCTCAGGGCAGGGGGGTTATGAACACTGAAGCTTTCTTT. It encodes CASSPPQGRGVMNTEAFF. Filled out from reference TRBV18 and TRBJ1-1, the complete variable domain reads NAGVMQNPRHLVRRRGQEARLRCSPMKGHSHVYWYRQLPEEGLKFMVYLQKENIIDESGMPKERFSAEFPKEGPSILRIQQVVRGDSAAYFCASSPPQGRGVMNTEAFFGQGTRLTVV.

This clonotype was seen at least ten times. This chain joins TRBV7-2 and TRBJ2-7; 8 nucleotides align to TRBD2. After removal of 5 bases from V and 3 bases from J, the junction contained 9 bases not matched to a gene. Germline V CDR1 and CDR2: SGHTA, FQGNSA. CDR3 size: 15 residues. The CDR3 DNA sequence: TGTGCCAGCAGCAAGACTAGCGAGGGATTCTACGAGCAGTACTTC. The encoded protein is CASSKTSEGFYEQYF.

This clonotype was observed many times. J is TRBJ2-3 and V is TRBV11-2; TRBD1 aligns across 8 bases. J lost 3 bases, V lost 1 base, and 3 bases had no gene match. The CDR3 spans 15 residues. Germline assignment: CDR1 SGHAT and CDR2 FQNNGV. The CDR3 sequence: CASSLGDRFTDTQYF. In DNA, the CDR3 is TGTGCCAGCAGCTTAGGGGACAGGTTTACAGATACGCAGTATTTT.

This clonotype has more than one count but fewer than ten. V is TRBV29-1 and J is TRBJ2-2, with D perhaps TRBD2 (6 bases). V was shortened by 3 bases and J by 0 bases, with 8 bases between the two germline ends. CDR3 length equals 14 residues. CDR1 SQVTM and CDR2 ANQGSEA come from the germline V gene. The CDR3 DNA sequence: TGCAGCGTTGAGCGGGGAGCGAACACCGGGGAGCTGTTTTTT. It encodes CSVERGANTGELFF.

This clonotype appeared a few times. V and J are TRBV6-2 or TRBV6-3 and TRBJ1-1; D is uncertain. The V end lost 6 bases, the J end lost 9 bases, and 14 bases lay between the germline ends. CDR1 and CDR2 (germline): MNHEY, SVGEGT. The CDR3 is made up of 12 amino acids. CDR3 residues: CASSARELQAFF. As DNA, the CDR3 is TGTGCCAGCAGCGCAAGAGAACTACAAGCTTTCTTT.